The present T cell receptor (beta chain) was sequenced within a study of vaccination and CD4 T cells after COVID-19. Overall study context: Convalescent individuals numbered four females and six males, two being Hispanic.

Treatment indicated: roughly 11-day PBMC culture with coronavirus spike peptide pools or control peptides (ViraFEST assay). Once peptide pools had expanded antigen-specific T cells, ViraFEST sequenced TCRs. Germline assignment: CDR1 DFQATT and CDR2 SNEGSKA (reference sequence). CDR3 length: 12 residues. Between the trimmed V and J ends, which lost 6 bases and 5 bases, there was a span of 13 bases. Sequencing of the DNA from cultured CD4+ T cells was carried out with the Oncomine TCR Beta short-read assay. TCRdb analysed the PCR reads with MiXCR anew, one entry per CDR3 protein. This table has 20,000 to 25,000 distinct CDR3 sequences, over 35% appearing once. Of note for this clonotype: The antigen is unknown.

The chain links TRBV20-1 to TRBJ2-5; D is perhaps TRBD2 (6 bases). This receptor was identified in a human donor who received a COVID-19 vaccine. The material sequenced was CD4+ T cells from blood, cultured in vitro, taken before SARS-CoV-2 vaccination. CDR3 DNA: TGCAGTGCCAGGTGGGGGGAGGAGACCCAGTACTTC. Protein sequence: CSARWGEETQYF.